This T cell receptor (beta chain) was identified in a study of T cells after yellow fever vaccination. This CDR3 contains 15 residues. CDR1 and CDR2 from the germline V gene are DFQATT and SNEGSKA (reference sequence). Losses at the gene ends were 1 base for V and 4 bases for J; bases not matched to a gene: 6. This clonotype was seen repeatedly, ten times or more. TCRdb called the 5' RACE reads again in MiXCR, with one record for every CDR3 protein. The repertoire holds a few hundred thousand distinct CDR3 sequences, with about 3% as singletons. The receptor was isolated from a man in his late teens or twenties who received the YFV17D yellow fever vaccine. The sample in question was CD4+ T cells sorted from PBMCs, obtained 10 days after the yellow fever booster vaccination. This chain links TRBV20-1 with TRBJ1-1; 10 positions agree with TRBD1. CDR3 sequence (DNA): TGCAGTGCTAGAGTGGACAGGGGGTGGGTCACTGAAGCTTTCTTT. Encoded protein: CSARVDRGWVTEAFF.